This T cell receptor (beta chain) was profiled in a study of T cell changes during pregnancy in multiple sclerosis. This CDR3 region has 13 residues. Deletions cut 2 bases from V and 3 bases from J, with 10 bases between. Germline V lookup: CDR1 SQVTM, CDR2 ANQGSEA. Generated by immunoSEQ multiplex PCR, the TCRdb table keeps only in-frame clones and is missing some. This sample has about 75,000 clones; nearly 95% occur once, and the top ten carry 0.12% to 0.15%. This clone was observed once. V and J are TRBV29-1 and TRBJ2-5; D remains ambiguous. Here the sequenced sample was CD4+ T cells from peripheral blood mononuclear cells, taken after pregnancy. This TCR was sampled from a female donor with multiple sclerosis, enrolled in a pregnancy study. In DNA, the CDR3 is TGCAGCGTTGAATTATGGTCAGAAGAGACCCAGTACTTC. It specifies CSVELWSEETQYF. The full variable domain, its missing parts supplied by reference TRBV29-1 and TRBJ2-5, is SAVISQKPSRDICQRGTSLTIQCQVDSQVTMMFWYRQQPGQSLTLIATANQGSEATYESGFVIDKFPISRPNLTFSTLTVSNMSPEDSSIYLCSVELWSEETQYFGPGTRLLVL.